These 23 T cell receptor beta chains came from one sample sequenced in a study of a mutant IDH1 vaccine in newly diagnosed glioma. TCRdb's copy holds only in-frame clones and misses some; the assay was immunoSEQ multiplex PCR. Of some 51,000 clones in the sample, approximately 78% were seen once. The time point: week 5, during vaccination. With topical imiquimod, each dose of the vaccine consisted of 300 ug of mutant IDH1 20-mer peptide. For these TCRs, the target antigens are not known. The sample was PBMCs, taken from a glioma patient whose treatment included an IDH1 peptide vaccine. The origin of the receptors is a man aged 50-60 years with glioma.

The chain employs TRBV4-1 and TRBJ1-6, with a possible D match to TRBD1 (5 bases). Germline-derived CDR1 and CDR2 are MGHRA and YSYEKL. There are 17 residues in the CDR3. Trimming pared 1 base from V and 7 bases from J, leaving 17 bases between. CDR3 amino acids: CASSQGAGGERNSPLHF. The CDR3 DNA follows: TGCGCCAGCAGCCAAGGGGCTGGGGGGGAGAGGAATTCACCCCTCCACTTT.

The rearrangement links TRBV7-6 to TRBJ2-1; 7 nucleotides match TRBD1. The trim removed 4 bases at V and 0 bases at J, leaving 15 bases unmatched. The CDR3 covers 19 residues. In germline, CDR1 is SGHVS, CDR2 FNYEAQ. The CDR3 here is CASSSDGPLTGPSYNEQFF. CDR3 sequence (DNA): TGTGCCAGCAGCTCCGACGGGCCATTGACAGGGCCCTCCTACAATGAGCAGTTCTTC. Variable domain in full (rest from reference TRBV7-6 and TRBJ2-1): GAGVSQSPRYKVTKRGQDVALRCDPISGHVSLYWYRQALGQGPEFLTYFNYEAQQDKSGLPNDRFSAERPEGSISTLTIQRTEQRDSAMYRCASSSDGPLTGPSYNEQFFGPGTRLTVL.

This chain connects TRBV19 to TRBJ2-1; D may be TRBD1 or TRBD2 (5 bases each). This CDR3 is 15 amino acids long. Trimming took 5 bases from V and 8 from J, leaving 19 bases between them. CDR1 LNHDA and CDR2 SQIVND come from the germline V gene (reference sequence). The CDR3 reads CASSSGTDPGDEQFF. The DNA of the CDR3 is TGTGCCAGTAGTTCCGGGACGGATCCTGGTGATGAGCAGTTCTTC.

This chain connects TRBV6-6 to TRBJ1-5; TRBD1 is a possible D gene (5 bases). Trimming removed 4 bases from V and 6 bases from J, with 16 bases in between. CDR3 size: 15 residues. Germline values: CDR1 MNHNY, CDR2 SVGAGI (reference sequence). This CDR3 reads CASSFIIQGIQPQHF. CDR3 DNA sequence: TGTGCCAGCAGTTTCATTATTCAGGGAATTCAGCCCCAGCATTTT.

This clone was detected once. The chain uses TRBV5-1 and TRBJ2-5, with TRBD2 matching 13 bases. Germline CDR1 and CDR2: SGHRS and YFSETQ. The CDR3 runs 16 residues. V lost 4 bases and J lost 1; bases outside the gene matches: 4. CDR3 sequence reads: CASSPLAGGSQETQYF. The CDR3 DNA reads TGCGCCAGCAGCCCACTAGCGGGGGGGTCCCAAGAGACCCAGTACTTC.

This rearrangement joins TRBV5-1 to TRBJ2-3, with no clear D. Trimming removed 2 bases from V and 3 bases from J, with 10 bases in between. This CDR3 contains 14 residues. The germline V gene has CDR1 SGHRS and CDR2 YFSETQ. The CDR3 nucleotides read TGCGCCAGCAGCTTCAAGGATCAAACAGATACGCAGTATTTT. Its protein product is CASSFKDQTDTQYF. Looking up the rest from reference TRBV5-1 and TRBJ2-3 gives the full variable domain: KAGVTQTPRYLIKTRGQQVTLSCSPISGHRSVSWYQQTPGQGLQFLFEYFSETQRNKGNFPGRFSGRQFSNSRSEMNVSTLELGDSALYLCASSFKDQTDTQYFGPGTRLTVL.

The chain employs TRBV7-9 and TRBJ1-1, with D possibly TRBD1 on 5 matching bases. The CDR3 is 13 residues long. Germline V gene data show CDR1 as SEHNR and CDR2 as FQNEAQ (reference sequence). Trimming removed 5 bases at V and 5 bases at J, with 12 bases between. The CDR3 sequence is CASSPGGGTEAFF. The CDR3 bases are TGTGCCAGCAGCCCGGGGGGTGGGACTGAAGCTTTCTTT.

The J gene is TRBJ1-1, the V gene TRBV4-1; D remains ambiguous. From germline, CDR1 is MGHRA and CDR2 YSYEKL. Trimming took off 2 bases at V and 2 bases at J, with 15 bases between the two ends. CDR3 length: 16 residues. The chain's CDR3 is CASSQFGRTLNTEAFF. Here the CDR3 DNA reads TGCGCCAGCAGCCAATTTGGCAGGACCTTAAACACTGAAGCTTTCTTT.

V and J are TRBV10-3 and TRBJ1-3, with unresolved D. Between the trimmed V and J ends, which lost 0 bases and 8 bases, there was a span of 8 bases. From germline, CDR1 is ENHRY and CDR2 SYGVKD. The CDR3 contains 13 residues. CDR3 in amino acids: CAISESPRDTIYF. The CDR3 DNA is TGTGCCATCAGTGAGTCCCCCCGGGACACCATATATTTT.

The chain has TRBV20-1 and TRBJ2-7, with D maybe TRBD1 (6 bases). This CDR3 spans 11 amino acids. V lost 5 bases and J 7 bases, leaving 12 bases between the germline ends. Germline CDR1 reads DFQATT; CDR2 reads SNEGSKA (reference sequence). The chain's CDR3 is CSAWDTLEQYF. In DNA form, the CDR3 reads TGCAGTGCTTGGGACACCCTGGAGCAGTACTTC.

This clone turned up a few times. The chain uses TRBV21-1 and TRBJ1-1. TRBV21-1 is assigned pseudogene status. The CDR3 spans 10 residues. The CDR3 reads CASRNTEAFF. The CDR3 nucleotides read TGTGCCAGCAGGAACACTGAAGCTTTCTTT.

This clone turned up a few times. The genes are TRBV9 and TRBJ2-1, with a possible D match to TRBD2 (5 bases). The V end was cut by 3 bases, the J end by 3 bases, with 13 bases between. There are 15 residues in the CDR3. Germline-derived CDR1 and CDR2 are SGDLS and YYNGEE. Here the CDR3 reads CASSARSGGYNEQFF. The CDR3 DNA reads TGTGCCAGCAGCGCTCGTTCTGGAGGCTACAATGAGCAGTTCTTC.

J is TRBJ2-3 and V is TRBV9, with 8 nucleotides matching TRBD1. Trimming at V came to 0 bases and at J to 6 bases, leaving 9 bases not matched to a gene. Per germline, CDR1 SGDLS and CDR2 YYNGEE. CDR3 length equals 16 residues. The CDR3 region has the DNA TGTGCCAGCAGCGTAGGGGCAGGACAGGGTATGGATACGCAGTATTTT. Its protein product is CASSVGAGQGMDTQYF.

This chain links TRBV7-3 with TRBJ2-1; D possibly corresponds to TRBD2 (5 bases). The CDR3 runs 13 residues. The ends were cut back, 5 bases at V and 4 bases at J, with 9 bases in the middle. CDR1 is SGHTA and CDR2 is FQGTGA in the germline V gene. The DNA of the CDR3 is TGTGCCAGCAGCCCCGGGGTTTACAATGAGCAGTTCTTC. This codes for CASSPGVYNEQFF.

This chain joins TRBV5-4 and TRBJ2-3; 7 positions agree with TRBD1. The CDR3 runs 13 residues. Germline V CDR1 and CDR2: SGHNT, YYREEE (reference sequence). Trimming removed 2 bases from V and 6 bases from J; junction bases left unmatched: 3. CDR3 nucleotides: TGTGCCAGCAGCTTAGACAGGGAGGATACGCAGTATTTT. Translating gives CASSLDREDTQYF. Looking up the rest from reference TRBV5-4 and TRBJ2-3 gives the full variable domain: ETGVTQSPTHLIKTRGQQVTLRCSSQSGHNTVSWYQQALGQGPQFIFQYYREEENGRGNFPPRFSGLQFPNYSSELNVNALELDDSALYLCASSLDREDTQYFGPGTRLTVL.

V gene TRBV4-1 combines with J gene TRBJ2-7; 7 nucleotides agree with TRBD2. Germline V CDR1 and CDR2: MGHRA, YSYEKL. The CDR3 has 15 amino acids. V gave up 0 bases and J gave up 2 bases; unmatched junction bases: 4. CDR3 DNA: TGCGCCAGCAGCCAAGATAATAGCGGGCCCTACGAGCAGTACTTC. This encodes CASSQDNSGPYEQYF.

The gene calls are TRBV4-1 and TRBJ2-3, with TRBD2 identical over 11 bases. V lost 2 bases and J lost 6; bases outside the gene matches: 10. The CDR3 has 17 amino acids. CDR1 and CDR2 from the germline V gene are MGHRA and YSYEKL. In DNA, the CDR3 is TGCGCCAGCAGCCAATCCCTTACTAGCGGGGGAAGGGATACGCAGTATTTT. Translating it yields CASSQSLTSGGRDTQYF.

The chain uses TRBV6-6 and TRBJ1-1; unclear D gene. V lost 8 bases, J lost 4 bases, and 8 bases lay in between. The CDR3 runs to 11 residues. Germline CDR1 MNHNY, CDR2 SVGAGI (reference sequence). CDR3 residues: CASHYRTEAFF. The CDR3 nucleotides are TGTGCCAGCCACTACCGCACTGAAGCTTTCTTT.

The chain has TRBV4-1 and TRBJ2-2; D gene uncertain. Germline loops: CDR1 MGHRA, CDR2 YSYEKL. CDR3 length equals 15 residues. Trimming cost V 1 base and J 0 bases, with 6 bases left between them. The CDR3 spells CASSQVRTNTGELFF. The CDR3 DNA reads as TGCGCCAGCAGCCAAGTCCGTACGAACACCGGGGAGCTGTTTTTT.

CDR3 amino acids: CASSPGQAAEQYF. In DNA, the CDR3 is TGTGCCAGCAGTCCGGGACAGGCAGCCGAGCAGTACTTC. This chain links TRBV27 with TRBJ2-7; TRBD1 aligns across 8 bases. Losses at the gene ends were 5 bases for V and 6 bases for J; bases not matched to a gene: 6. Looked up from germline, CDR1 is MNHEY and CDR2 is SMNVEV (reference sequence). The CDR3 is 13 amino acids.

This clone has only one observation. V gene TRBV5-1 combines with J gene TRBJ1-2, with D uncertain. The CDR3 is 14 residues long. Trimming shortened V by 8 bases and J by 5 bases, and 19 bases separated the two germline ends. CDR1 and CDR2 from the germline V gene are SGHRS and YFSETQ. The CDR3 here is CASRTAETLYGYTF. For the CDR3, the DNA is TGCGCCAGTAGAACCGCCGAGACCCTATATGGCTACACCTTC.

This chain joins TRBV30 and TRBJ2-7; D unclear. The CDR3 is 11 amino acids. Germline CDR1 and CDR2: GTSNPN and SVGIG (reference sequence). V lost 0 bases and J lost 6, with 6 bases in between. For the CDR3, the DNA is TGTGCCTGGAGTGTATTTAGCGAGCAGTACTTC. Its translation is CAWSVFSEQYF.

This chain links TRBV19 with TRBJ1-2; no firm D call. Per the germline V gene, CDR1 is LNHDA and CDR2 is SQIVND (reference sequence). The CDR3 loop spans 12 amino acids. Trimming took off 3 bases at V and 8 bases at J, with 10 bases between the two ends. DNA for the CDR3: TGTGCCAGTAGTATCTCGGCGCACGGCTACACCTTC. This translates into CASSISAHGYTF.